The rows below give T cell receptor beta chains drawn from one sample of a study of T cell responses to AZD1222 COVID-19 vaccine. This table comes from immunoSEQ multiplex PCR, and its TCRdb copy is limited to in-frame clones, with some not included. The data contain about 88,000 clones, approximately 91% of them singletons. The specimen comprised peripheral blood, sampled 28 days after the second AZD1222 dose. All receptors derive from an adult who received the AZD1222 COVID-19 vaccine. Both conserved end residues are part of each CDR3. The order of the fields is J gene, clone size, V gene, D gene, CDR3 protein, CDR3 DNA. A D gene is named only where the DNA matches it firmly. Clone size, where shown, is once, few, many, or a class for clones that have expanded.

j_gene: TRBJ2-5
abundance: once
v_gene: TRBV10-2
d_gene: TRBD2
CDR3aa: CASSLTSGTQETQYF
CDR3nt: TGCGCCAGCAGCCTGACTAGCGGGACCCAAGAGACCCAGTACTTC

j_gene: TRBJ1-1
abundance: -
v_gene: TRBV7-3
d_gene: TRBD1
CDR3aa: CASSSPSSAGGTEAFF
CDR3nt: TGTGCCAGCAGCTCCCCATCTTCTGCAGGGGGAACTGAAGCTTTCTTT

j_gene: TRBJ2-5
abundance: once
v_gene: TRBV30
d_gene: TRBD2
CDR3aa: CASERGGRETQYF
CDR3nt: TGTGCCTCCGAGCGGGGGGGCCGGGAGACCCAGTACTTC

j_gene: TRBJ1-1
abundance: -
v_gene: TRBV12-3/TRBV12-4
d_gene: -
CDR3aa: CASSLGPEDQAFF
CDR3nt: TGTGCCAGCAGTTTGGGGCCGGAGGACCAAGCTTTCTTT

j_gene: TRBJ1-1
abundance: -
v_gene: TRBV5-6
d_gene: -
CDR3aa: CASSLWMSEAFF
CDR3nt: TGTGCCAGCAGCTTGTGGATGTCTGAAGCTTTCTTT

j_gene: TRBJ2-5
abundance: -
v_gene: TRBV24-1
d_gene: -
CDR3aa: CATSDTPRSQTQYF
CDR3nt: TGTGCCACCAGTGATACCCCGAGGTCACAGACCCAGTACTTC

j_gene: TRBJ1-1
abundance: -
v_gene: TRBV6-5
d_gene: TRBD1
CDR3aa: CASSTGTGRDEAFF
CDR3nt: TGTGCCAGCAGTACCGGGACAGGGCGAGATGAAGCTTTCTTT

j_gene: TRBJ1-6
abundance: -
v_gene: TRBV27
d_gene: -
CDR3aa: CASSFNSYNSPLHF
CDR3nt: TGTGCCAGCAGTTTTAACTCCTATAATTCACCCCTCCACTTT

j_gene: TRBJ1-1
abundance: -
v_gene: TRBV6-5
d_gene: TRBD1
CDR3aa: CASSPDRAVNTEAFF
CDR3nt: TGTGCCAGCAGTCCCGACAGGGCCGTGAACACTGAAGCTTTCTTT

j_gene: TRBJ2-2
abundance: -
v_gene: TRBV28
d_gene: TRBD2
CDR3aa: CASSTRTSGGTGELFF
CDR3nt: TGTGCCAGCAGTACCCGGACTAGCGGGGGCACCGGGGAGCTGTTTTTT

j_gene: TRBJ1-5
abundance: -
v_gene: TRBV6-1
d_gene: -
CDR3aa: CASSSRGGNQPQHF
CDR3nt: TGTGCCAGCAGTTCGAGGGGAGGCAATCAGCCCCAGCATTTT

j_gene: TRBJ2-3
abundance: -
v_gene: TRBV4-1
d_gene: -
CDR3aa: CASSQDPRTYTDTQYF
CDR3nt: TGCGCCAGCAGCCAAGATCCTCGGACCTACACAGATACGCAGTATTTT

j_gene: TRBJ2-1
abundance: once
v_gene: TRBV10-3
d_gene: -
CDR3aa: CAIRQETEQFF
CDR3nt: TGTGCCATCAGACAAGAGACCGAGCAGTTCTTC

j_gene: TRBJ1-6
abundance: -
v_gene: TRBV6-5
d_gene: -
CDR3aa: CASSYLSSYNSPLHF
CDR3nt: TGTGCCAGCAGTTACCTTTCCTCGTATAATTCACCCCTCCACTTT

j_gene: TRBJ2-3
abundance: -
v_gene: TRBV3-1/TRBV3-2
d_gene: -
CDR3aa: CASSPGGRDTQYF
CDR3nt: TGTGCCAGCAGCCCAGGAGGGCGAGATACGCAGTATTTT

j_gene: TRBJ1-5
abundance: -
v_gene: TRBV10-3
d_gene: -
CDR3aa: CAISESNQPQHF
CDR3nt: TGTGCCATCAGTGAGTCGAATCAGCCCCAGCATTTT

j_gene: TRBJ1-1
abundance: -
v_gene: TRBV2
d_gene: -
CDR3aa: CASSEEARRAGGAFF
CDR3nt: TGTGCCAGCAGTGAAGAGGCTCGGCGGGCCGGAGGGGCTTTCTTT